Listed below are T cell receptor beta chains from one sample, sequenced in a study of cytotoxic CD8 clonotypes in ibrutinib-treated CLL. Here immunoSEQ multiplex PCR was the method, and the copy in TCRdb shows in-frame clones only, minus some. The sample contains some 200,000 clones, just over 70% of which appear only once. Specimen: PBMCs, collected after 12 months of ibrutinib treatment. The receptors come from a human donor with chronic lymphocytic leukemia. Both conserved end residues are part of each CDR3. The D gene is left open where the match is weak. Part of the rows lack a size; the others show once, few, many or a class for expanded clones.

TGTGCCAGCAGCTTATCTAGCGGACTCAATGAGCAGTTCTTC CASSLSSGLNEQFF TRBJ2-1 TRBV7-2 TRBD2 -
TGTGCCAGCAGCGTAGCTCAACGGGGCGAGCAGTACTTC CASSVAQRGEQYF TRBJ2-7 TRBV9 - few
TGTGCCAGCAGTTCATCCGGGAGGGTAGCGGGAGGTCTCTCCTACAATGAGCAGTTCTTC CASSSSGRVAGGLSYNEQFF TRBJ2-1 TRBV11-3 TRBD2 -
TGTGCCTGGAGCGGGACGGGGGGCGCCAATAGCAAGCAGTATTTT CAWSGTGGANSKQYF TRBJ2-3 TRBV30 - -
TGTGCCAGCAGCTTAGAAAAAACAAGCAATCAGCCCCAGCATTTT CASSLEKTSNQPQHF TRBJ1-5 TRBV7-2 - -
TGTGCCAGCTCCGTTGGACAGGGTCCTTCTAACTATGGCTACACCTTC CASSVGQGPSNYGYTF TRBJ1-2 TRBV18 TRBD1 -
TGTGCCAGCAGCCTGTCTGGCGGGGGTCCCTATGGCTACACCTTC CASSLSGGGPYGYTF TRBJ1-2 TRBV5-8 - -
TGTGCCAGCAGTGAGGGTGCACCCTCCTACGAGCAGTACTTC CASSEGAPSYEQYF TRBJ2-7 TRBV6-1 - few
TGTGCCAGCAGCTTTCGACAGGGCACCCACGAGCAGTACTTC CASSFRQGTHEQYF TRBJ2-7 TRBV7-3 TRBD1 -
TGTGCCAGCAGTGACGTCAGAGGGTTATATGGCTACACCTTC CASSDVRGLYGYTF TRBJ1-2 TRBV27 - -
TGTGCCAGCAGTACAGGGCCAGCGAACACTGAAGCTTTCTTT CASSTGPANTEAFF TRBJ1-1 TRBV25-1 - -
TGCGCCAGCAGCCAAGATCAAAAAAGGGTGGACTACGAGCAGTACTTC CASSQDQKRVDYEQYF TRBJ2-7 TRBV4-1 - -
TGTGCCAGCATGAAGACAGGCAATCAGCCCCAGCATTTT CASMKTGNQPQHF TRBJ1-5 TRBV6-4 - many
TGTGCCAGTAGTATAGATCTGAGGGGGTTCACTGAAGCTTTCTTT CASSIDLRGFTEAFF TRBJ1-1 TRBV19 - -
TGCGCCAGCAGCCAAGATAAGGGGAGATATGGCTACACCTTC CASSQDKGRYGYTF TRBJ1-2 TRBV4-1 - few
TGTGCCAGCAGCTCCCCGGGGAGGGCCATTTACGAGCAGTACTTC CASSSPGRAIYEQYF TRBJ2-7 TRBV5-4 TRBD2 -
TGTGCCAGTGGGGGCAGGAATGAGAACGAGCAGTACTTC CASGGRNENEQYF TRBJ2-7 TRBV6-6 - -
TGTGCCAGCACGTTAACAACTAGCGGGAGGAAAGGCAATGAGCAGTTCTTC CASTLTTSGRKGNEQFF TRBJ2-1 TRBV21-1 - -
TGTGCCTGGAGTGGGTTGGTAGGTCTGGATCAGCCCCAGCATTTT CAWSGLVGLDQPQHF TRBJ1-5 TRBV30 - many
TGCAGCGCAGAAGCGGGCACAGATACGCAGTATTTT CSAEAGTDTQYF TRBJ2-3 TRBV29-1 - -
TGCGCCAGCAGCCAAGGGGGGGATTCCTACGAGCAGTACTTC CASSQGGDSYEQYF TRBJ2-7 TRBV4-3 - -
TGTGCCAGCAGCTACGTAGCGGGGTCTACAGATACGCAGTATTTT CASSYVAGSTDTQYF TRBJ2-3 TRBV4-2 TRBD2 -
TGTGCCAGCAGCGCCAACACTGAAGCTTTCTTT CASSANTEAFF TRBJ1-1 TRBV7-8 - -
TGTGCCAGCAGCCAATTGTTAGACACCGGGGAGCTGTTTTTT CASSQLLDTGELFF TRBJ2-2 TRBV16 - -
TGCAGCGTAGGGGACAGTAGCAATCAGCCCCAGCATTTT CSVGDSSNQPQHF TRBJ1-5 TRBV29-1 TRBD1 once
TGTGCCAGCAGCCTACTATACAGGGAAACCGGGGAGCTGTTTTTT CASSLLYRETGELFF TRBJ2-2 TRBV6-5 - -
TGTGCCAGCAGCGTAGAAGGCAGGGGAACCGATACGCAGTATTTT CASSVEGRGTDTQYF TRBJ2-3 TRBV9 - -
TGTGCCAGCAGTTTAAAAGGGCCGAGCTCCTACGAGCAGTACTTC CASSLKGPSSYEQYF TRBJ2-7 TRBV27 - -
TGTGCCAGTAGTCAGTACAGCTCTGGAAACACCATATATTTT CASSQYSSGNTIYF TRBJ1-3 TRBV19 - once
TGTGCCAGCAGTGTGACAGGGGGAGACTATGGCTACACCTTC CASSVTGGDYGYTF TRBJ1-2 TRBV6-5 TRBD1 -
TGTGCCAGCAGGGCACAGGGGTCCTCCTACGAGCAGTACTTC CASRAQGSSYEQYF TRBJ2-7 TRBV2 TRBD1 -
TGTGCCAGCAGCCCCATCAATCAGCCCCAGCATTTT CASSPINQPQHF TRBJ1-5 TRBV27 - -
TGTGCCAGCAGCTCGGGACAGGCCGCTAACTATGGCTACACCTTC CASSSGQAANYGYTF TRBJ1-2 TRBV7-9 TRBD1 -
TGCACCAGCAGCCAAGAAGGATGCCAAGTTCCGACCGGGGAGCTGTTTTTT CTSSQEGCQVPTGELFF TRBJ2-2 TRBV1 - -
TGCGCCAGCAGCCAAGATATAACAGGACCCACCGGGGAGCTGTTTTTT CASSQDITGPTGELFF TRBJ2-2 TRBV4-1 - -
TGTGCCAGCAGCGTAGTCGTAGATACGCAGTATTTT CASSVVVDTQYF TRBJ2-3 TRBV9 - -
TGTGCCTGGAGTGGACCCGGGTATGGCTACACCTTC CAWSGPGYGYTF TRBJ1-2 TRBV30 - few
TGTGCCAGCAGCCCCTTGGGGCCGGATGAGCAGTACTTC CASSPLGPDEQYF TRBJ2-7 TRBV2 - many
TGCGCCAGCAGAAGGGACAGAGCGAACACCGGGGAGCTGTTTTTT CASRRDRANTGELFF TRBJ2-2 TRBV5-1 TRBD1 -
TGTGCCTGGAGTAACAGGGTTTTAGGGCCCCAGCATTTT CAWSNRVLGPQHF TRBJ1-5 TRBV30 - -
TGTGCCAGCAGCTCTAGTACAGGGAGGCACGAGCAGTACTTC CASSSSTGRHEQYF TRBJ2-7 TRBV7-2 - few
TGTGCTAGTGGTTTGGCTTGGGGGGATGCTGGCACTGAAGCTTTCTTT CASGLAWGDAGTEAFF TRBJ1-1 TRBV12-5 - -
TGCGCCAGCAGCCAAGAGACTAGGGACGAGCAGTACTTC CASSQETRDEQYF TRBJ2-7 TRBV4-1 - -
TGTGCCAGCAGCTTCCACGGTCTCGCATTTGAAAACTACGAGCAGTACTTC CASSFHGLAFENYEQYF TRBJ2-7 TRBV7-2 - -
TGCGCCAGCAGCTTGTATCCCAAGACTAACTATGGCTACACCTTC CASSLYPKTNYGYTF TRBJ1-2 TRBV5-1 - -
TGTGCCAGCAGCTGGACTTCCTTAAGCTCCTACGAGCAGTACTTC CASSWTSLSSYEQYF TRBJ2-7 TRBV6-5 - -
TGTGCCTGGAGGGCAGGGTTGGTCGGGGAGCTGTTTTTT CAWRAGLVGELFF TRBJ2-2 TRBV30 - few
TGCGCCAGCAGCCACACTTACTTAGGCGGCGGGAACTATGGCTACACCTTC CASSHTYLGGGNYGYTF TRBJ1-2 TRBV4-1 - -
TGTGCCAGCAGCCAAGGGGGAGGCAATCAGCCCCAGCATTTT CASSQGGGNQPQHF TRBJ1-5 TRBV5-6 - -
TGTGCCAGCAGCTTACACAATGAGCAGTTCTTC CASSLHNEQFF TRBJ2-1 TRBV7-6 - few
TGTGCCAGCAGCCTTAATGGACCCTCAGAGCAGTACTTC CASSLNGPSEQYF TRBJ2-7 TRBV14 - -
TGTGCCAGCAGCCCTCAGGGGCGATTGAACACTGAAGCTTTCTTT CASSPQGRLNTEAFF TRBJ1-1 TRBV6-5 - -
TGCGCCAGCAGAAGGACAGGGGATAATTCACCCCTCCACTTT CASRRTGDNSPLHF TRBJ1-6 TRBV5-1 TRBD1 -